This TCR beta chain emerged from a study of shared clonotypes between healthy human individuals. Study information: Donors, aged 18 to 49, were a couple of women and a few men. Study results and caveats: Around 4.7% of naive CD4 clonotypes were shared across a few donors.

A note on this clone: The antigen remains undetermined.

With 0 bases removed from V and 6 bases from J, the gap between germline ends came to 18 bases. This CDR3 is built from 17 residues. Germline CDR1 and CDR2: SGHKS and YYEKEE (reference sequence). The run depth of the assay was deep. This table comes from immunoSEQ multiplex PCR, and its TCRdb copy is limited to in-frame clones, with some not included. The data contain about 2.4 million clones, 80% to 95% of them singletons. Material for sequencing was naive CD4+ T cells from PBMCs. Subset meaning: CD45RA+ positively selected. The chain couples TRBV5-5 to TRBJ2-2, with a tentative D call TRBD1 (5 bases). This receptor was identified in a young man in good health. Some clones in this sample may be carry-over from other donors' samples. CDR3: CASSLDPFLGVAGELFF. For the CDR3, the DNA is TGTGCCAGCAGCTTGGACCCGTTTCTAGGGGTAGCCGGGGAGCTGTTTTTT.